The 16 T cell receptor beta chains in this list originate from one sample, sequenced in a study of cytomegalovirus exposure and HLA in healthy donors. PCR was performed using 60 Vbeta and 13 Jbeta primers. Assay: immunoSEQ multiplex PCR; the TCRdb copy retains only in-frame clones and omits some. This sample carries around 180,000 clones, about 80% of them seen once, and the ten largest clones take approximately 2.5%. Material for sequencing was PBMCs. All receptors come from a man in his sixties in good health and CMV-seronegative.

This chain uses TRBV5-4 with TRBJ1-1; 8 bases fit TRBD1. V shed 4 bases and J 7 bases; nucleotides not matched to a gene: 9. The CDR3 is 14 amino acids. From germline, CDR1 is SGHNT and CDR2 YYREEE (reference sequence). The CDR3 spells CASSRQGIGVEAFF. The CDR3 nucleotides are TGTGCCAGCAGCAGACAGGGGATCGGGGTTGAAGCTTTCTTT.

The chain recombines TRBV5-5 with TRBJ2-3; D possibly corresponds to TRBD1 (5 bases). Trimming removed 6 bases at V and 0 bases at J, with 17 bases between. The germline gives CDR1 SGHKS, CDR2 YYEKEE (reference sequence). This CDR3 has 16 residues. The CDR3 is CASTWGLTASTDTQYF. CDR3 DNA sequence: TGTGCCAGCACTTGGGGTTTGACAGCTAGCACAGATACGCAGTATTTT. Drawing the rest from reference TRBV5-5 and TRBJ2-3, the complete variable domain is DAGVTQSPTHLIKTRGQQVTLRCSPISGHKSVSWYQQVLGQGPQFIFQYYEKEERGRGNFPDRFSARQFPNYSSELNVNALLLGDSALYLCASTWGLTASTDTQYFGPGTRLTVL.

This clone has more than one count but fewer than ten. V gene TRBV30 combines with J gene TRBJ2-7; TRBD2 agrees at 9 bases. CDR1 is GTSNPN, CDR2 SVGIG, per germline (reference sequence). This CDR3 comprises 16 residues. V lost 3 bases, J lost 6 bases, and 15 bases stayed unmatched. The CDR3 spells CAWRKLSGRPFGEQYF. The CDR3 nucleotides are TGTGCCTGGAGGAAACTAAGCGGGAGGCCTTTCGGCGAGCAGTACTTC.

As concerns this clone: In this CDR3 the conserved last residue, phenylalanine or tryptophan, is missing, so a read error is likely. The CDR3 region has the DNA TGTGCCAGCAGCTTCGCCTTGGGGACAGGGAACACTGAAGCTTTCCTT. This translates into CASSFALGTGNTEAFL. The gene calls are TRBV11-2 and TRBJ1-1; 8 bases map to TRBD1. The V gene's germline CDR1 is SGHAT and CDR2 FQNNGV. The CDR3 is 16 amino acids. V shed 3 bases and J 1 base; nucleotides not matched to a gene: 7.

DNA of the CDR3: TGTGCCAGCAGCGTAGCAGGCGGAGGGAGCACAGATACGCAGTATTTT. Translating it yields CASSVAGGGSTDTQYF. V is TRBV9 and J is TRBJ2-3; D may be TRBD2 (6 bases). The CDR3 is 16 residues long. CDR1 and CDR2 from the germline V gene are SGDLS and YYNGEE. Trimming pared 0 bases from V and 0 bases from J, leaving 11 bases between.

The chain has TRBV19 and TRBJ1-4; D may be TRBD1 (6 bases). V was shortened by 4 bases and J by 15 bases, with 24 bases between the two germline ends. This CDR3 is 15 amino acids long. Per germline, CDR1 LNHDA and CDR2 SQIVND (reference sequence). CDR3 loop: CASSTRQAEATVLFF. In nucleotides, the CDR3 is TGTGCCAGTAGTACCCGACAGGCGGAAGCTACAGTATTGTTTTTT. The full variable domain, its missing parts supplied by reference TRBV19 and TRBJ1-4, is DGGITQSPKYLFRKEGQNVTLSCEQNLNHDAMYWYRQDPGQGLRLIYYSQIVNDFQKGDIAEGYSVSREKKESFPLTVTSAQKNPTAFYLCASSTRQAEATVLFFGSGTQLSVL.

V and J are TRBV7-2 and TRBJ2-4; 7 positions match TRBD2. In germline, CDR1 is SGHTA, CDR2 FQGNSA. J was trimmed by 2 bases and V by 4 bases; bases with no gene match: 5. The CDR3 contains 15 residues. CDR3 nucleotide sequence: TGTGCCAGCAGCTCCCCCGGGGGGTCCAAAAACATTCAGTACTTC. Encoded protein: CASSSPGGSKNIQYF.

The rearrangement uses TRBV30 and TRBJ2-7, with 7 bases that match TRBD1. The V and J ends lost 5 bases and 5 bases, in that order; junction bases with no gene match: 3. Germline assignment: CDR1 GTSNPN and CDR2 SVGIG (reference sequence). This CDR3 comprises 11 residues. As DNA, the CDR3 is TGTGCCTGGGACAGGGCCCACGAGCAGTACTTC. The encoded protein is CAWDRAHEQYF.

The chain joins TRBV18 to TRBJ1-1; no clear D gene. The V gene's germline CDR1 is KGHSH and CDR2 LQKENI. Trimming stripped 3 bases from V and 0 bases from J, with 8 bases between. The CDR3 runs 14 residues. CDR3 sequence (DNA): TGTGCCAGCTCACCCTGGGCTATGAACACTGAAGCTTTCTTT. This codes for CASSPWAMNTEAFF.

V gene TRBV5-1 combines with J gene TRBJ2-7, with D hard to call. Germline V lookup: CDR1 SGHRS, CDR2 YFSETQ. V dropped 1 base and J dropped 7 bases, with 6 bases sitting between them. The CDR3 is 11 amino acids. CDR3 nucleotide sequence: TGCGCCAGCAGCTTGATGGAGGAGCAGTACTTC. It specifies CASSLMEEQYF. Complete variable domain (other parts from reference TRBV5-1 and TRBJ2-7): KAGVTQTPRYLIKTRGQQVTLSCSPISGHRSVSWYQQTPGQGLQFLFEYFSETQRNKGNFPGRFSGRQFSNSRSEMNVSTLELGDSALYLCASSLMEEQYFGPGTRLTVT.

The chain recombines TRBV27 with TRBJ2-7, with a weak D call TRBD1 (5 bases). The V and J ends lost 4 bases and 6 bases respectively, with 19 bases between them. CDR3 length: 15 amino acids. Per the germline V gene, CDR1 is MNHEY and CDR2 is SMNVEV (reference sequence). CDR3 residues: CASSSLLGFRGEQYF. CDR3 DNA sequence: TGTGCCAGCAGTTCCCTTCTCGGGTTTAGGGGCGAGCAGTACTTC.

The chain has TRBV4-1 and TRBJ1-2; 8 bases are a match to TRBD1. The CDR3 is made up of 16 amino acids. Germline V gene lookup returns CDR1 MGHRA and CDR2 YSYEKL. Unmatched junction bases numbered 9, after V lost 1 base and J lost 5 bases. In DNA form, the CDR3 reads TGCGCCAGCAGCCAAGCCCGGACAGGGAATAAGTATGGCTACACCTTC. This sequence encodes CASSQARTGNKYGYTF.

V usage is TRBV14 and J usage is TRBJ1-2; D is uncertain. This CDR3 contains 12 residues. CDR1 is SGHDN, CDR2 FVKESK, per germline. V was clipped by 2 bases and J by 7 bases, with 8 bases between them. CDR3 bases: TGTGCCAGCAGCCAACATACGGTTGGCTACACCTTC. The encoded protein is CASSQHTVGYTF.

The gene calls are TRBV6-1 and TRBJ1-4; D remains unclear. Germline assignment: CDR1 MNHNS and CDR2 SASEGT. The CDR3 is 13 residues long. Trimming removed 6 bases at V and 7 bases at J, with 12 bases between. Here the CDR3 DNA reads TGTGCCAGCAGGTTTTTCGAGGCTGAAAAACTGTTTTTT. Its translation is CASRFFEAEKLFF.

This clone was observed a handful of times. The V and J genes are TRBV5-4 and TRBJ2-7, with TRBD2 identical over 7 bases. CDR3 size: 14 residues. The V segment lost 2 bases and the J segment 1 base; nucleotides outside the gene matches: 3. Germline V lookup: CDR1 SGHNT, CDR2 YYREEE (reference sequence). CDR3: CASSFIGGSYEQYF. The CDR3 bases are TGTGCCAGCAGCTTTATCGGGGGGTCCTACGAGCAGTACTTC.

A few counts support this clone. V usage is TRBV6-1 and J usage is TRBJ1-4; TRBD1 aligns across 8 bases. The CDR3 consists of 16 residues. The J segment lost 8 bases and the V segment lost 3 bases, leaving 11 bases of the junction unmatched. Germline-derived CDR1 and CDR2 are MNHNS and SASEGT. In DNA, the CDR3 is TGTGCCAGCAGTGAGGACAGGGTGGTACTTTTCGAAAAACTGTTTTTT. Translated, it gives CASSEDRVVLFEKLFF.